This paragraph reports one T cell receptor beta chain. The target antigen is unknown. The data were taken from a study of T cell responses to AZD1222 COVID-19 vaccine. Study-wide points: After the peak T cell response, and only then, were repertoires sampled. Most donors were white British and more were female, and clonal diversity was possibly underestimated.

Assay: immunoSEQ multiplex PCR; the TCRdb copy retains only in-frame clones and omits some. Here the sample spans about 150,000 clones, approximately 90% being singletons. Sequencing was performed on peripheral blood, taken on day 0 of AZD1222 vaccination. The sequence was collected from an adult in good health.

The CDR3 nucleotides read TGTGCCAGCAGCCCGACACAGGGGGACGTTAGAAACACCATATATTTT. Amino acids: CASSPTQGDVRNTIYF. The chain couples TRBV7-9 to TRBJ1-3; 8 nucleotides agree with TRBD1. Germline assignment: CDR1 SEHNR and CDR2 FQNEAQ (reference sequence). The CDR3 loop spans 16 amino acids. V trimming: 5 bases; J trimming: 5 bases; junction bases outside the gene matches: 11.